The T cell receptor (beta chain) described here comes from a study of CD8+CD57+ T cells in acquired aplastic anemia. For the study at large: Sorted CD4+ and CD8+ cells yielded DNA averaging about 3.1 ug. CD4+ cell libraries from healthy donors averaged approximately 10 million reads.

Overall study results and limits: Between patients and controls, CD8+ Simpson's diversity did not vary significantly.

Concerning this clonotype: Its antigen is currently unknown.

Template material for TCR beta VDJ and CDR3 profiling consisted of genomic DNA. TCRdb re-called the reads with MiXCR, one entry per CDR3 protein. The sample consists of a few hundred thousand distinct CDR3 sequences, under 65% of them appearing once. The germline V gene encodes CDR1 LGHNT and CDR2 FRNRAP. V shed 1 base and J shed 5 bases, with 8 bases lying between them. The CDR3 has 13 amino acids. J is TRBJ2-5 and V is TRBV12-5; possibly TRBD2 for D (6 bases). This TCR came from a human donor in good health. The sample comprised sorted CD4+, CD8+, or CD8+CD57+ T cells (not recorded which) from PBMCs. In DNA form, the CDR3 reads TGTGCTAGTGGTTTGGGGGAGGACGAGACCCAGTACTTC. Amino acids: CASGLGEDETQYF.